The present entry profiles one T cell receptor beta chain with its context. In the study's own analysis: How many nucleated cells were present was estimated from reference gene primer amplification. Profiled with immunoSEQ multiplex PCR; TCRdb holds only in-frame clones, not every one. That table furnishes V, J and clone size, whereas the DNA furnished D and trimming. The profile shows tens of thousands of clones, 88% of them singletons. This entry is derived from a study of blood T cell repertoires in COVID-19. At the level of the study: Italy, Spain and the United States were the sources of the convalescent and acute COVID-19 samples.

This receptor was obtained from a woman older than 75 with active COVID-19. Sequencing was performed on peripheral blood.

The chain's CDR3 is CASSFQTGRGDSPLHF. CDR3 coding DNA: TGTGCCAGCAGTTTCCAGACAGGACGAGGGGATTCACCCCTCCACTTT. This chain joins TRBV6-5 and TRBJ1-6; a weak D match, TRBD1 (6 bases). V lost 4 bases, J lost 8 bases, and 18 bases lay in between. CDR1 is MNHEY and CDR2 is SVGAGI in the germline V gene. CDR3 size: 16 residues.